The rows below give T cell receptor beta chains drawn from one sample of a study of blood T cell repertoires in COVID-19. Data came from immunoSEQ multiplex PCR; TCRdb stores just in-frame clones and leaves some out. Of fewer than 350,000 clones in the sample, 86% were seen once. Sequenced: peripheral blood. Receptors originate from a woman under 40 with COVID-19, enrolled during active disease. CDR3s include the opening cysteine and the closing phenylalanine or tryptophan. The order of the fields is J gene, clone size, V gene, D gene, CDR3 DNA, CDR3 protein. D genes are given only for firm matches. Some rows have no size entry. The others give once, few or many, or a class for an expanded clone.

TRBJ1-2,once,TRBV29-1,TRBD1,TGCAGCGCTCCGGGACAGTATGGCTACACCTTC,CSAPGQYGYTF
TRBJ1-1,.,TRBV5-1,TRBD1,TGCGCCAGCTCCGCACCACAGGGGATGAACACTGAAGCTTTCTTT,CASSAPQGMNTEAFF
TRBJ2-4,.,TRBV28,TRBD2,TGTGCCAGCAGTCCGAAAATCGGGGGGGGATTAGCCAAAAACATTCAGTACTTC,CASSPKIGGGLAKNIQYF
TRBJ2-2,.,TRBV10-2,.,TGCGCCAGCAGGCAGGGAAACACCGGGGAGCTGTTTTTT,CASRQGNTGELFF
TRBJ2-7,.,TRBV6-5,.,TGTGCCAGCAGAGGGGACATTGTCTCCTACGAGCAGTACTTC,CASRGDIVSYEQYF
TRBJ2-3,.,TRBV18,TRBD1,TGTGCCAGCTCACCACCCCGGACAGGGTACACAGATACGCAGTATTTT,CASSPPRTGYTDTQYF
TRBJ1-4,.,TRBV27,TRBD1,TGTGCCAGCAGTTTAAGGCGAGGACAGGGGGCTCGGGAAAAACTGTTTTTT,CASSLRRGQGAREKLFF
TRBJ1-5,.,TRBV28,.,TGTGCCAGCAGTCCCCCCCCAAGGAGGGTAATCTATCAGCCCCAGCATTTT,CASSPPPRRVIYQPQHF
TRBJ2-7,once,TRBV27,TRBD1,TGTGCCAGCAGTCCATCGACCGGGACAGTCTTGTACGAGCAGTACTTC,CASSPSTGTVLYEQYF
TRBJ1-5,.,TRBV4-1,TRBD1,TGCGCCAGCAGCCGACAGGGGATTCAGCCCCAGCATTTT,CASSRQGIQPQHF
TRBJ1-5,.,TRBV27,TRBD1,TGTGCCAGCAGTACAACAGGGGAAAGCAATCAGCCCCAGCATTTT,CASSTTGESNQPQHF
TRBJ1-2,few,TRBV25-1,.,TGTGCCAGCAGTCGCGGTGTCAGTAACTATGGCTACACCTTC,CASSRGVSNYGYTF
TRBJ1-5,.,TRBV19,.,TGTGCCAGTAGCGGGTTCCCGAATCAGCCCCAGCATTTT,CASSGFPNQPQHF
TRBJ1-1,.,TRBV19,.,TGTGCCAGTAACTCGGACTACTATCTCACTGAAGCTTTCTTT,CASNSDYYLTEAFF
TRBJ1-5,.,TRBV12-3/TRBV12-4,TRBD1,TGTGCCAGTAAACAGGGGAGCAATCAGCCCCAGCATTTT,CASKQGSNQPQHF
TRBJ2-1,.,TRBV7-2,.,TGTGCCAGCAGCCCGATGGGGGGGGCCTCCTACAATGAGCAGTTCTTC,CASSPMGGASYNEQFF
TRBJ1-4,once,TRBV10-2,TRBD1,TGCGCCAGCAGTGGTAGGACAGGGGTCCCCGCAACTAATGAAAAACTGTTTTTT,CASSGRTGVPATNEKLFF
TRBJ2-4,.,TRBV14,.,TGTGCCAGCAGCCAAGATACGCCACTCACGATTCAGTACTTC,CASSQDTPLTIQYF
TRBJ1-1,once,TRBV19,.,TGTGCCAGCGGTCGGGGAATGGGCTTAGCGAACACTGAAGCTTTCTTT,CASGRGMGLANTEAFF
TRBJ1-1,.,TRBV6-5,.,TGTGCCAGCAGGGTAGGGGGAAGGAACACTGAAGCTTTCTTT,CASRVGGRNTEAFF
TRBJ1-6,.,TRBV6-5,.,TGTGCCAGCCGACAGGTCCCGGATTCACCCCTCCACTTT,CASRQVPDSPLHF
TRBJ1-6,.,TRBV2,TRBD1,TGTGCCAGCAGGGGACAGGGAGGAGGTTCACCCCTCCACTTT,CASRGQGGGSPLHF
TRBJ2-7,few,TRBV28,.,TGTGCCAGCAGTCAAGTGGGGCCCTACGAGCAGTACTTC,CASSQVGPYEQYF
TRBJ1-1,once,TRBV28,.,TGTGCCAGCAGTTTACGACAGTTTGGCACTGAAGCTTTCTTT,CASSLRQFGTEAFF
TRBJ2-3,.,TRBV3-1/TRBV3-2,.,TGTGCCAGCAGCCAAGATTATTTCAGGTGGAGGTTAATCCCAGATACGCAGTATTTT,CASSQDYFRWRLIPDTQYF
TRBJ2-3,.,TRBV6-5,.,TGTGCCAGCAGTTACAGTGCAGGCACAGATACGCAGTATTTT,CASSYSAGTDTQYF
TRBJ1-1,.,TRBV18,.,TGTGCCAGCTCACCCGCCATCCGGGGGAGTGAAGCTTTCTTT,CASSPAIRGSEAFF